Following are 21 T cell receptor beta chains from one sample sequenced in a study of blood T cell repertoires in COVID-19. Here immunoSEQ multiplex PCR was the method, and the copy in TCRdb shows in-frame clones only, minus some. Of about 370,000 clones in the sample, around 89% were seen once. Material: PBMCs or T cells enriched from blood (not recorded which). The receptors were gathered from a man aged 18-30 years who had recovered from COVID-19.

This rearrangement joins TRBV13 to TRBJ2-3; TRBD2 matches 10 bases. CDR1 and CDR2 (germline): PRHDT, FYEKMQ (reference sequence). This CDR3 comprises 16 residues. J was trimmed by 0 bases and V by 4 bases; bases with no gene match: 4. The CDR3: CASSSAGGVSTDTQYF. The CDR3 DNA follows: TGTGCCAGCAGCTCAGCGGGGGGGGTAAGCACAGATACGCAGTATTTT.

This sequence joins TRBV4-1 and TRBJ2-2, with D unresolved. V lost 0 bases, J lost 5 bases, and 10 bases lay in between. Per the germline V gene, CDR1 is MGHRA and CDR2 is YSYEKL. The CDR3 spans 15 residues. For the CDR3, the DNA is TGCGCCAGCAGCCAAGATGACACCCTTACCGGGGAGCTGTTTTTT. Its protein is CASSQDDTLTGELFF.

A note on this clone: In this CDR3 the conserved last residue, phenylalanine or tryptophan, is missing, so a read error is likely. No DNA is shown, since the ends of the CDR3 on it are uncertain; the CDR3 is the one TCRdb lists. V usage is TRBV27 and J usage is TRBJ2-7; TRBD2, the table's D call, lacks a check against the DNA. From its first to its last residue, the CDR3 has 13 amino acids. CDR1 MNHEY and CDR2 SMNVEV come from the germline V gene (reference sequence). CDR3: CASRGLAGGPTSL.

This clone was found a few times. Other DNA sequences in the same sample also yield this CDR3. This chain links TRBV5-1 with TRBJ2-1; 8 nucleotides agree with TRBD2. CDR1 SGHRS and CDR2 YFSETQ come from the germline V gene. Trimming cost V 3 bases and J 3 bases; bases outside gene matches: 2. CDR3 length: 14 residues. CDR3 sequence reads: CASSSAGGYNEQFF. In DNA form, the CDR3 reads TGCGCCAGCAGCTCGGCGGGGGGCTACAATGAGCAGTTCTTC.

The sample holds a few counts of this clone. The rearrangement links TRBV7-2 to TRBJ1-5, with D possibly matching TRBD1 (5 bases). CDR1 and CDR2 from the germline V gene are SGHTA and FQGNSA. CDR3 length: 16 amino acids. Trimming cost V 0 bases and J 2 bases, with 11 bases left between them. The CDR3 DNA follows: TGTGCCAGCAGCTTAGCTCAGGGTTTTGGCAATCAGCCCCAGCATTTT. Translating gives CASSLAQGFGNQPQHF.

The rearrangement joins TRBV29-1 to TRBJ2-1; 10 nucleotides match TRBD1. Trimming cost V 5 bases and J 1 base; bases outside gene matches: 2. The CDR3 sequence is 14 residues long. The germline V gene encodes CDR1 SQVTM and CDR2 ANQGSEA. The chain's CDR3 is CSVRDRGSYNEQFF. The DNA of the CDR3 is TGCAGCGTTAGGGACAGGGGTTCCTACAATGAGCAGTTCTTC.

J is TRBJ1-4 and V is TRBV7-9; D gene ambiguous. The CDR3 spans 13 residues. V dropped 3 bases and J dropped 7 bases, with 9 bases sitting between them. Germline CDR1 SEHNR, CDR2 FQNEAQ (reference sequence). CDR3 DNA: TGTGCCAGCAGCTTGTCAGGAGGTGAAAAACTGTTTTTT. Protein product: CASSLSGGEKLFF.

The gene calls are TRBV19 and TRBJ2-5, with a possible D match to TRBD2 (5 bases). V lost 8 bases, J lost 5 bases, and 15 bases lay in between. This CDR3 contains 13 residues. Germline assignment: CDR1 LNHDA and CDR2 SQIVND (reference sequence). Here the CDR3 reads CASADGDGETQYF. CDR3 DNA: TGTGCCAGTGCTGACGGGGATGGGGAGACCCAGTACTTC.

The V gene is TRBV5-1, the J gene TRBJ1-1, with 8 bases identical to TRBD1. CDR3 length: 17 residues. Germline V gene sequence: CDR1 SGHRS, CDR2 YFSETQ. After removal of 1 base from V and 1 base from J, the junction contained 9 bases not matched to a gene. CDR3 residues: CASSLHPGGGSNTEAFF. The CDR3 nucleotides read TGCGCCAGCAGCTTGCACCCAGGGGGCGGATCGAACACTGAAGCTTTCTTT.

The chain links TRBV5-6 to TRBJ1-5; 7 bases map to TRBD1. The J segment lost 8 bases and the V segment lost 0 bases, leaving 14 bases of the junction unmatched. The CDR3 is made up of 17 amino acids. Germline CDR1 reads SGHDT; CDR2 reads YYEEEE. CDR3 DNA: TGTGCCAGCAGCTTGGCCGGACAGGACCGCTCAATCGAGCCCCAGCATTTT. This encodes CASSLAGQDRSIEPQHF.

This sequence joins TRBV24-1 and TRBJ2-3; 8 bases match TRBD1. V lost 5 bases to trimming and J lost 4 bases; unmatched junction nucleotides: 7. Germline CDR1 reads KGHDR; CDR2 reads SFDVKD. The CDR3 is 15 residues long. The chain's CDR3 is CATSAMRTGSDTQYF. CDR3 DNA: TGTGCCACCAGTGCGATGAGGACAGGGTCAGATACGCAGTATTTT.

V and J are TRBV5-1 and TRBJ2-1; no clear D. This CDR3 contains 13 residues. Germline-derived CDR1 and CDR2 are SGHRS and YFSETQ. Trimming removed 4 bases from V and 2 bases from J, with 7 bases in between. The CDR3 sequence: CASSAITYNEQFF. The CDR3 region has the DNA TGCGCCAGCAGCGCTATCACCTACAATGAGCAGTTCTTC. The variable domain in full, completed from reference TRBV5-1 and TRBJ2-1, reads KAGVTQTPRYLIKTRGQQVTLSCSPISGHRSVSWYQQTPGQGLQFLFEYFSETQRNKGNFPGRFSGRQFSNSRSEMNVSTLELGDSALYLCASSAITYNEQFFGPGTRLTVL.

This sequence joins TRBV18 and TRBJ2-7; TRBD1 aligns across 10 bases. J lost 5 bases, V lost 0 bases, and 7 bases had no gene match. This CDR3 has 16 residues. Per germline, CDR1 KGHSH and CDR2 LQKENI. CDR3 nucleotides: TGTGCCAGCTCACCACCCAGGACAGGGGGTAGCAACGAGCAGTACTTC. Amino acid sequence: CASSPPRTGGSNEQYF.

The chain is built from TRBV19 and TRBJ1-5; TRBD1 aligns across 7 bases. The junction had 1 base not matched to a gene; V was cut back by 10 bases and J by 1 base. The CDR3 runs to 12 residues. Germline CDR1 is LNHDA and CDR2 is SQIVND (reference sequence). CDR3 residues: CATRGSNQPQHF. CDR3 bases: TGTGCCACCAGGGGGAGCAATCAGCCCCAGCATTTT.

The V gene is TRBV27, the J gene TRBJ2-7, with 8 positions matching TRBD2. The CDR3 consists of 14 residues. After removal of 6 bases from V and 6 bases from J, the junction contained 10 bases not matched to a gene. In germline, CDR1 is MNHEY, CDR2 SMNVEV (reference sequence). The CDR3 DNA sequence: TGTGCCAGCAGCATAAGCGGGAGATTGGGCGAGCAGTACTTC. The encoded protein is CASSISGRLGEQYF.

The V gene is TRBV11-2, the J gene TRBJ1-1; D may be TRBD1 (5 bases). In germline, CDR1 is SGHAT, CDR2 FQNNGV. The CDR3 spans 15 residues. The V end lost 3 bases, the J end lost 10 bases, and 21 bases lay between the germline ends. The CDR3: CASSLPPGVGGRAFF. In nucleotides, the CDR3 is TGTGCCAGCAGCTTGCCCCCTGGGGTCGGGGGAAGAGCTTTCTTT.

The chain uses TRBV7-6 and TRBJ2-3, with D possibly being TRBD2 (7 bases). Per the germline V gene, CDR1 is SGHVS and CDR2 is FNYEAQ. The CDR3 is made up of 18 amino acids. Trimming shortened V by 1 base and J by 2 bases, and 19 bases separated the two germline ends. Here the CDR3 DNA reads TGTGCCAGCAGCTTAGGGCCCCTACAGGGAGGGGTCACAGATACGCAGTATTTT. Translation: CASSLGPLQGGVTDTQYF.

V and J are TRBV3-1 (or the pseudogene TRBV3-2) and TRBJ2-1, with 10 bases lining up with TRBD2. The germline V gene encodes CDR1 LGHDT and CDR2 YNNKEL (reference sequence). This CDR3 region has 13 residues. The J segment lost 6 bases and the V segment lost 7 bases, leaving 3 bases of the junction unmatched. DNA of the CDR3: TGTGCCAGCACCTCTAGCGGGGGCAATGAGCAGTTCTTC. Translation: CASTSSGGNEQFF.

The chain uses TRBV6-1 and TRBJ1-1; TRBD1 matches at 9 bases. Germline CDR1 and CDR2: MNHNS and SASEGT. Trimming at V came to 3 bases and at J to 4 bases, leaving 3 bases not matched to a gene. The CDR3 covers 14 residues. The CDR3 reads CASSDGTGITEAFF. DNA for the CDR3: TGTGCCAGCAGTGACGGGACAGGGATCACTGAAGCTTTCTTT.

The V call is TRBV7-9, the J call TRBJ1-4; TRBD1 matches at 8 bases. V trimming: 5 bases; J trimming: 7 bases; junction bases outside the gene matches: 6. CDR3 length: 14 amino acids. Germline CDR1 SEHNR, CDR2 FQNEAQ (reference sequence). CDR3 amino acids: CASSPQGVGEKLFF. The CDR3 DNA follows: TGTGCCAGCAGCCCACAGGGGGTCGGTGAAAAACTGTTTTTT. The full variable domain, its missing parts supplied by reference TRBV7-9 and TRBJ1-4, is DTGVSQNPRHKITKRGQNVTFRCDPISEHNRLYWYRQTLGQGPEFLTYFQNEAQLEKSRLLSDRFSAERPKGSFSTLEIQRTEQGDSAMYLCASSPQGVGEKLFFGSGTQLSVL.

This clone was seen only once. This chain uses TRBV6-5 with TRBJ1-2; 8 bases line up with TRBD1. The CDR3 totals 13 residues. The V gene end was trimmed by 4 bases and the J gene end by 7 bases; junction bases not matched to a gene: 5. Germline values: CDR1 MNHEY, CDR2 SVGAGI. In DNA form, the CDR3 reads TGTGCCAGCAGTTCCGGACAGGGTCGTGGCTACACCTTC. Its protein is CASSSGQGRGYTF.